One sample yielded the 3 T cell receptor beta chains listed below, sequenced in a study of radiation and T cells in renal cell carcinoma. Stated time point: baseline pretreatment blood. Described treatment: 15 Gy SBRT to primary tumor, nephrectomy 4 weeks later. Data came from immunoSEQ multiplex PCR; TCRdb stores just in-frame clones and leaves some out. The sample records approximately 110,000 clones, 80% to 85% being singletons. The sequenced sample was blood, obtained from a patient whose treatment included radiotherapy and nephrectomy. The receptors come from a woman aged 55-75 years with renal cell carcinoma.

This clone has just a few counts. The chain couples TRBV5-1 to TRBJ1-5, with 9 positions matching TRBD1. The germline V gene encodes CDR1 SGHRS and CDR2 YFSETQ. The CDR3 contains 14 residues. V lost 7 bases and J lost 9; bases outside the gene matches: 11. This chain's CDR3 is CASRPGTGQGPQHF. CDR3 DNA: TGCGCCAGCCGTCCCGGGACAGGGCAAGGGCCCCAGCATTTT.

This chain uses TRBV9 with TRBJ2-7; 7 bases are shared with TRBD1. The V and J ends lost 2 bases and 3 bases, in that order; junction bases with no gene match: 5. Germline V gene sequence: CDR1 SGDLS, CDR2 YYNGEE. The CDR3 runs to 14 residues. The DNA of the CDR3 is TGTGCCAGCAGCGTCCGGGACAGCCTCTACGAGCAGTACTTC. Amino acids: CASSVRDSLYEQYF.

The chain is built from TRBV7-3 and TRBJ2-1; 8 nucleotides align to TRBD2. The CDR3 consists of 15 residues. The trim removed 5 bases at V and 8 bases at J, leaving 11 bases unmatched. Germline V CDR1 and CDR2: SGHTA, FQGTGA. The CDR3 region has the DNA TGTGCCAGCAGCCCCCATTCGGGGGGGATCGATGAGCAGTTCTTC. Its protein product is CASSPHSGGIDEQFF.